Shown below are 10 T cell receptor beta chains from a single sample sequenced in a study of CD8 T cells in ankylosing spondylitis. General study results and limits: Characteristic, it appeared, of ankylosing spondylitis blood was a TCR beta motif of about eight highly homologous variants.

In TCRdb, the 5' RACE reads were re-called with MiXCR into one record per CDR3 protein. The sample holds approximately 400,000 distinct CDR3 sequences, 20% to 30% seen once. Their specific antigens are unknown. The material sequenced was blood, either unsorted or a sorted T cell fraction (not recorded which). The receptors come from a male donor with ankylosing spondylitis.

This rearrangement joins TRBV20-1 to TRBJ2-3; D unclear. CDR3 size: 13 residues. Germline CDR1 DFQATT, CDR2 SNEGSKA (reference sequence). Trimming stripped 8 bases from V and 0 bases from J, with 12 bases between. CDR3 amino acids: CSTKIGSTDTQYF. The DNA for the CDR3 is TGCAGTACTAAGATTGGTAGCACAGATACGCAGTATTTT.

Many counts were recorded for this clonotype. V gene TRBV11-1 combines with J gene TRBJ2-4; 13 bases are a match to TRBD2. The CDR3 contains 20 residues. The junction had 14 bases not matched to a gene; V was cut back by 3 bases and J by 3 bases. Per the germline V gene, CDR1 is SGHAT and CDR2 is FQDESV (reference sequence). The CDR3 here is CASSFRTSGSMLMSKNIQYF. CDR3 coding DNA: TGTGCCAGCAGCTTCCGGACTAGCGGGAGTATGTTAATGAGCAAAAACATTCAGTACTTC.

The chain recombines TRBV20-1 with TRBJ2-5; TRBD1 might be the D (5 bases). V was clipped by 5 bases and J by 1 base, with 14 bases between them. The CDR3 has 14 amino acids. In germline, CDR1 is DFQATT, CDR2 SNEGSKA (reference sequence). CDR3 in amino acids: CSAAPQGTQETQYF. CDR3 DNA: TGCAGTGCTGCACCCCAGGGTACCCAAGAGACCCAGTACTTC.

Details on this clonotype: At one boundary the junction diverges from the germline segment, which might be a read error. The CDR3 bases are TGTGCCAGCAGCCCAACTGCAGCTTTCTTT. Amino acid sequence: CASSPTAAFF. This chain links TRBV7-9 with TRBJ1-1; D remains unclear. Germline loops: CDR1 SEHNR, CDR2 FQNEAQ (reference sequence). The CDR3 has 10 residues.

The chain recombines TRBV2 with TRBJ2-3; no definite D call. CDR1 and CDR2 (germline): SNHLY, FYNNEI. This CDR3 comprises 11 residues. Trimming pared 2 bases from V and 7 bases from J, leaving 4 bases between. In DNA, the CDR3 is TGTGCCAGCAGTGAACTACATACGCAGTATTTT. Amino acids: CASSELHTQYF.

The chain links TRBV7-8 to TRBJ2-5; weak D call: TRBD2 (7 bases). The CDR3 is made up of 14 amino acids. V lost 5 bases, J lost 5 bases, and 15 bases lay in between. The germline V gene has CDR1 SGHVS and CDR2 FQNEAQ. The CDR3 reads CASSRGLGGETQYF. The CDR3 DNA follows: TGTGCCAGCAGCCGTGGACTAGGGGGGGAGACCCAGTACTTC.

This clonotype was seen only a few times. In DNA form, the CDR3 reads TGCGCCAGCAGCTTGTCACCAGGGACCGCCTTGGGTGTC. This gives the protein CASSLSPGTALGV. The rearrangement uses TRBV5-1 and TRBJ2-7, with D perhaps given as TRBD1 or TRBD2 (5 bases each). Germline-derived CDR1 and CDR2 are SGHRS and YFSETQ. The CDR3 has 13 amino acids.

The CDR3 here is CASSLTRATEAFF. Here the CDR3 DNA reads TGTGCCAGCAGCTTAACCCGGGCCACTGAAGCTTTCTTT. The chain links TRBV5-6 to TRBJ1-1; the D is unclear. The CDR3 is 13 amino acids. Germline lookup yields CDR1 SGHDT and CDR2 YYEEEE. V lost 2 bases, J lost 4 bases, and 9 bases lay in between.

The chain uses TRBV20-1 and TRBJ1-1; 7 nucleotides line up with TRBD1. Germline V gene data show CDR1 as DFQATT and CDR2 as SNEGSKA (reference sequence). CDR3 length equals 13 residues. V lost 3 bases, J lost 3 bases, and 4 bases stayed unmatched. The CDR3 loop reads CSARKGADTEAFF. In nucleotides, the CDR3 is TGCAGTGCTAGGAAGGGGGCGGACACTGAAGCTTTCTTT.

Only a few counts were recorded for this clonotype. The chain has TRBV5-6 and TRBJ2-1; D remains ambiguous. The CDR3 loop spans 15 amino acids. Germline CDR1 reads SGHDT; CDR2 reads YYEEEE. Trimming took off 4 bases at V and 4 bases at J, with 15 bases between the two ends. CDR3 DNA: TGTGCCAGCAGCCTAGGAGTAACCCCTTACAATGAGCAGTTCTTC. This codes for CASSLGVTPYNEQFF.